The following is a T cell receptor (beta chain) sequence with its context. The data derive from a study of control samples from healthy donors and cancer patients. Measured with immunoSEQ multiplex PCR; TCRdb has only the in-frame clones, and not every one. The table records 78,000 or so clones, 84% of them present only once. There are 11 residues in the CDR3. Trimming cost V 5 bases and J 11 bases; bases outside gene matches: 4. CDR1 is SGHTA and CDR2 is FQGNSA in the germline V gene. This chain links TRBV7-2 with TRBJ2-3, with 7 bases identical to TRBD2. The material sequenced was blood. The source of this sequence is a man aged 50-59 years in good health. CDR3 sequence: CASSLGREQYF. As DNA, the CDR3 is TGTGCCAGCAGCCTGGGGAGGGAGCAGTATTTT.